This TCR beta chain came from a study of blood T cell repertoires in COVID-19. The wider study: The samples span acute and convalescent COVID-19 from the United States, Italy and Spain. PBMCs, B-cell-depleted T cells, or T cells provided the cDNA or gDNA that made up the material.

Under the authors' procedure: It was from reference gene primer amplification that nucleated cell counts were estimated. Measured with immunoSEQ multiplex PCR; TCRdb has only the in-frame clones, and not every one. The DNA was the basis for D and trimming; V, J and clone size are from that table. The table shows roughly 120,000 clones, with 86% occurring only once. Trimming removed 2 bases from V and 0 bases from J, with 14 bases in between. The CDR3 length is 16 residues. The germline V gene has CDR1 MNHEY and CDR2 SVGAGI. This clone occurred a few times. The rearrangement uses TRBV6-5 and TRBJ2-7, with a possible D match to TRBD2 (6 bases). Source material: peripheral blood. The clonotype originates from a man between 40 and 49 years old with acute or convalescent COVID-19. The CDR3 DNA follows: TGTGCCAGCAGTTACGGGAGGCCCTACATCTCCTACGAGCAGTACTTC. Protein sequence: CASSYGRPYISYEQYF.